This TCR beta chain was identified during a study of PD-1 blockade in classical Hodgkin lymphoma. Findings and caveats of the study: Only CD4+ TCR diversity, not CD8+, had risen significantly by C4D1. Patients who began taking nivolumab under 1 year after ASCT were left out. Undefined causes, possibly disease activity or prior therapy, underlie the repertoire differences.

J gave up 7 bases and V 1 base, and 13 bases lay outside the gene matches. CDR1 and CDR2 from the germline V gene are SGHNT and YYREEE (reference sequence). This CDR3 region has 16 residues. Concerning this clone: The antigen remains undetermined.

Profiled with immunoSEQ multiplex PCR; TCRdb holds only in-frame clones, not every one. Of 100,000 to 120,000 clones in the sample, about 88% were seen once. Autologous stem cell transplantation was followed by relapse in every patient, and brentuximab vedotin exposure varied. Complete response, partial response or progressive disease made up the best responses. The rearrangement joins TRBV5-4 to TRBJ2-5, with TRBD1 identical over 7 bases. The sequence was obtained from a human donor with classical Hodgkin lymphoma. The sequences come from peripheral blood mononuclear cells (PBMCs), collected before the second cycle of nivolumab. DNA of the CDR3: TGTGCCAGCAGCTTGAGATCCTGGGACAGCCGGGGGACCCAGTACTTC. Protein: CASSLRSWDSRGTQYF.